This TCR beta chain emerged from a study of CD8 T cells in ankylosing spondylitis. TCRdb used MiXCR to reprocess the 5' RACE reads, holding one entry per CDR3 protein. The sample has 250,000 to 400,000 distinct CDR3 sequences, 11% seen once. Trimming removed 3 bases from V and 0 bases from J, with 11 bases in between. CDR3 length: 15 residues. Germline loops: CDR1 LGHDT, CDR2 YNNKEL (reference sequence). The sequenced sample was blood, either unsorted or a sorted T cell fraction (not recorded which). This sequence joins TRBV3-1 and TRBJ2-5; no clear D. The receptor comes from a female donor with ankylosing spondylitis or in good health (not recorded which). CDR3 amino acids: CASSQGWMDQETQYF. The DNA for the CDR3 is TGTGCCAGCAGCCAGGGGTGGATGGACCAAGAGACCCAGTACTTC.